This T cell receptor beta chain was identified during a study of shared clonotypes between healthy human individuals. The V gene lost 4 bases and the J gene lost 4 bases, with 10 bases spanning the gap. Germline CDR1 is SGHTA and CDR2 is FQGNSA. The CDR3 is made up of 13 amino acids. Repertoires were generated with immunoSEQ multiplex PCR, while TCRdb's copy carries only in-frame clones and drops some. The sample has about 1 million clones; around 74% are singletons. Material: memory CD4+ T cells sorted from blood. Subset denoted: CD45RA-negative fraction. The sequence came from a man in his late teens or twenties in good health. The V call is TRBV7-2, the J call TRBJ2-5, with D perhaps matching TRBD2 (6 bases). CDR3 coding DNA: TGTGCCAGCAGCTGGGGAGGCGCAGAGACCCAGTACTTC. Translation: CASSWGGAETQYF.